The entry below describes one T cell receptor beta chain. No antigen is known for it. Germline loops: CDR1 MNHEY, CDR2 SVGAGI. Trimming removed 5 bases from V and 5 bases from J; junction bases left unmatched: 5. CDR3 length: 14 residues. The data were taken from a study of cytomegalovirus exposure and HLA in healthy donors. Findings and caveats of the study: The authors later linked a missense DCLRE1C variant to TCR beta V- and J-gene trimming.

Primers for the PCR totalled 60 Vbeta and 13 Jbeta. The method was immunoSEQ multiplex PCR; TCRdb's version includes in-frame clones alone and lacks a portion of them. The table shows roughly 160,000 clones, with about two thirds occurring only once. Sequenced input: PBMCs. The chain joins TRBV6-5 to TRBJ2-7; TRBD1 matches 11 bases. The clonotype originates from a woman aged 25 to 39 in good health and CMV-seronegative. CDR3 loop: CASSQTDRGHEQYF. The CDR3 DNA sequence: TGTGCCAGCAGTCAGACGGACAGGGGGCACGAGCAGTACTTC.